These T cell receptor beta chains were read from a single sample in a study of shared clonotypes between healthy human individuals. Some clones are missing from TCRdb's copy, which holds only in-frame ones; the method was immunoSEQ multiplex PCR. The repertoire holds around 640,000 clones, approximately 96% seen once, with roughly 0.12% in the top ten. Sequenced input: naive CD8+ T cells sorted from blood. The source is a woman aged 25-40 years in good health. Each CDR3 is given with its conserved first and last residue. D genes are given only for firm matches. Rows may omit the clone size; those that give it use once, few, many or a size class.

J gene: TRBJ2-7
V gene: TRBV5-5
clone size: -
D gene: -
CDR3 DNA: TGTGCCAGCAGCTTGGGCGACAGTTTCCTCTCCTACGAGCAGTACTTC
CDR3 protein: CASSLGDSFLSYEQYF

J gene: TRBJ2-1
V gene: TRBV27
clone size: once
D gene: TRBD2
CDR3 DNA: TGTGCCAGCAAGGTACTAGCGGGTCGAAATGAGCAGTTCTTC
CDR3 protein: CASKVLAGRNEQFF

J gene: TRBJ2-7
V gene: TRBV9
clone size: -
D gene: -
CDR3 DNA: TGTGCCAGCAGCGTAGGATTGGACATCTACTACGAGCAGTACTTC
CDR3 protein: CASSVGLDIYYEQYF

J gene: TRBJ2-7
V gene: TRBV4-1
clone size: -
D gene: -
CDR3 DNA: TGCGCCAGCAGCCAAGGGGGCGGGACGATCTCCTACGAGCAGTACTTC
CDR3 protein: CASSQGGGTISYEQYF

J gene: TRBJ1-1
V gene: TRBV6-5
clone size: -
D gene: -
CDR3 DNA: TGTGCCAGCAGTTACTCCCCGACGGAAGCTTTCTTT
CDR3 protein: CASSYSPTEAFF

J gene: TRBJ2-1
V gene: TRBV28
clone size: -
D gene: -
CDR3 DNA: TGTGCCAGCACCCCAATTGGTGTGAATGAGCAGTTCTTC
CDR3 protein: CASTPIGVNEQFF

J gene: TRBJ1-2
V gene: TRBV15
clone size: -
D gene: -
CDR3 DNA: TGTGCCACCAGCAGAGCGGGGGGCGCGGACTATGGCTACACCTTC
CDR3 protein: CATSRAGGADYGYTF

J gene: TRBJ2-3
V gene: TRBV11-2
clone size: -
D gene: -
CDR3 DNA: TGTGCCAGCAGCTCACGGGACCGACACACAGATACGCAGTATTTT
CDR3 protein: CASSSRDRHTDTQYF

J gene: TRBJ1-5
V gene: TRBV6-6
clone size: -
D gene: -
CDR3 DNA: TGTGCCAGCAGTTACGAGGGGAATCCTCAGCCCCAGCATTTT
CDR3 protein: CASSYEGNPQPQHF

J gene: TRBJ2-2
V gene: TRBV7-9
clone size: -
D gene: -
CDR3 DNA: TGTGCCAGCAGCTTAATGGACAAACCGGGCACCGGGGAGCTGTTTTTT
CDR3 protein: CASSLMDKPGTGELFF

J gene: TRBJ2-5
V gene: TRBV7-9
clone size: once
D gene: -
CDR3 DNA: TGTGCCAGCAGCTCCGGCGGAGAGACCCAGTACTTC
CDR3 protein: CASSSGGETQYF

J gene: TRBJ1-1
V gene: TRBV5-5
clone size: -
D gene: -
CDR3 DNA: TGTGCCAGCAGCTTGGCGGCAGATGGGGGAGAAGCTTTCTTT
CDR3 protein: CASSLAADGGEAFF

J gene: TRBJ2-2
V gene: TRBV11-2
clone size: -
D gene: -
CDR3 DNA: TGTGCCAGCAGCCGACTAGTAACCGGGGAGCTGTTTTTT
CDR3 protein: CASSRLVTGELFF

J gene: TRBJ2-1
V gene: TRBV30
clone size: -
D gene: TRBD1
CDR3 DNA: TGTGCCTGGAGTGTACAGACAGGGCCCAATGAGCAGTTCTTC
CDR3 protein: CAWSVQTGPNEQFF

J gene: TRBJ1-1
V gene: TRBV7-6
clone size: -
D gene: -
CDR3 DNA: TGTGCCAGCAGCCCCAACTCGGCGGGGAGTAACACTGAAGCTTTCTTT
CDR3 protein: CASSPNSAGSNTEAFF

J gene: TRBJ2-1
V gene: TRBV14
clone size: -
D gene: TRBD2
CDR3 DNA: TGTGCCAGCAGCCAAGTGGCGGGAGTTGTAAATGAGCAGTTCTTC
CDR3 protein: CASSQVAGVVNEQFF

J gene: TRBJ2-2
V gene: TRBV28
clone size: -
D gene: -
CDR3 DNA: TGTGCCAGCAGTTGGGGGCGGTTGGACAGTGGCGGGGAGCTGTTTTTT
CDR3 protein: CASSWGRLDSGGELFF

J gene: TRBJ2-3
V gene: TRBV7-9
clone size: -
D gene: -
CDR3 DNA: TGTGCCAGCCGCCCCCGACCGACTAGACCCTTTAGCACAGATACGCAGTATTTT
CDR3 protein: CASRPRPTRPFSTDTQYF

J gene: TRBJ1-4
V gene: TRBV4-2
clone size: -
D gene: -
CDR3 DNA: TGTGCCAGCAGCTCTGACAGGGAAAAACTGTTTTTT
CDR3 protein: CASSSDREKLFF

J gene: TRBJ1-1
V gene: TRBV28
clone size: -
D gene: -
CDR3 DNA: TGTGCCAGCAGTGCTGAGCCTGAAGCTTTCTTT
CDR3 protein: CASSAEPEAFF

J gene: TRBJ2-7
V gene: TRBV27
clone size: -
D gene: -
CDR3 DNA: TGTGCCAGCAGTTTATCAGGGACACCTCCTTACGAGCAGTACTTC
CDR3 protein: CASSLSGTPPYEQYF

J gene: TRBJ2-6
V gene: TRBV6-5
clone size: -
D gene: -
CDR3 DNA: TGTGCCAGCACCTACACCGGGGGGGCCAACGTCCTGACTTTC
CDR3 protein: CASTYTGGANVLTF

J gene: TRBJ2-7
V gene: TRBV27
clone size: -
D gene: TRBD1
CDR3 DNA: TGTGCCAGCAGCTATGAGAGGACAGGTTACTACGAGCAGTACTTC
CDR3 protein: CASSYERTGYYEQYF

J gene: TRBJ2-7
V gene: TRBV4-1
clone size: once
D gene: TRBD2
CDR3 DNA: TGCGCCAGCAGCCAAGAAGGCGGGAGTGAAGTGAACGAGCAGTACTTC
CDR3 protein: CASSQEGGSEVNEQYF

J gene: TRBJ2-7
V gene: TRBV6-6
clone size: -
D gene: TRBD2
CDR3 DNA: TGTGCCAGCAGTTGGACTAGCGGGATCTACGAGCAGTACTTC
CDR3 protein: CASSWTSGIYEQYF

J gene: TRBJ1-5
V gene: TRBV6-5
clone size: once
D gene: -
CDR3 DNA: TGTGCCAGCAGTTTTTTGGGGGGGAGAAATCAGCCCCAGCATTTT
CDR3 protein: CASSFLGGRNQPQHF

J gene: TRBJ2-3
V gene: TRBV6-1
clone size: -
D gene: -
CDR3 DNA: TGTGCCAGCAGTGGGGGCTGGAGAGATACGCAGTATTTT
CDR3 protein: CASSGGWRDTQYF

J gene: TRBJ2-7
V gene: TRBV4-1
clone size: -
D gene: -
CDR3 DNA: TGCGCCAGCAGCCAAGGGCAGGGATTCGAGCAGTACTTC
CDR3 protein: CASSQGQGFEQYF

J gene: TRBJ2-4
V gene: TRBV28
clone size: -
D gene: TRBD2
CDR3 DNA: TGTGCCAGCAGTTTACGACTAGCGGGAGCCCCAAACATTCAGTACTTC
CDR3 protein: CASSLRLAGAPNIQYF

J gene: TRBJ2-1
V gene: TRBV27
clone size: -
D gene: TRBD1
CDR3 DNA: TGTGCCAGCAGTGCTCCGGGACAGGGAAAGTTCTTC
CDR3 protein: CASSAPGQGKFF

J gene: TRBJ2-7
V gene: TRBV4-2
clone size: -
D gene: TRBD1
CDR3 DNA: TGTGCCAGCAGCCAAGAGGTGGGACAGGGGGCGTACGAGCAGTACTTC
CDR3 protein: CASSQEVGQGAYEQYF

J gene: TRBJ1-1
V gene: TRBV5-4
clone size: once
D gene: -
CDR3 DNA: TGTGCCAGCAGCTTGGATTTGGTGAACACTGAAGCTTTCTTT
CDR3 protein: CASSLDLVNTEAFF

J gene: TRBJ2-1
V gene: TRBV28
clone size: -
D gene: -
CDR3 DNA: TGTGCCAGCAGTTTTCCCGCTTCCGCCCTAGCGAACTACAATGAGCAGTTCTTC
CDR3 protein: CASSFPASALANYNEQFF

J gene: TRBJ2-7
V gene: TRBV5-5
clone size: -
D gene: -
CDR3 DNA: TGTGCCAGCAGCTGGACTGGGGGTTACGAGCAGTACTTC
CDR3 protein: CASSWTGGYEQYF

J gene: TRBJ1-5
V gene: TRBV10-1
clone size: once
D gene: -
CDR3 DNA: TGCGCCAGCAGTGAATCGGGTATAGGACAGCCCCAGCATTTT
CDR3 protein: CASSESGIGQPQHF

J gene: TRBJ2-2
V gene: TRBV9
clone size: -
D gene: -
CDR3 DNA: TGTGCCAGCAGCGTAGTCATGGGGGAGCTGTTTTTT
CDR3 protein: CASSVVMGELFF

J gene: TRBJ1-5
V gene: TRBV6-1
clone size: -
D gene: TRBD1
CDR3 DNA: TGTGCCAGCAGTGAAGCTTGGGACAGGGGTCAGCCCCAGCATTTT
CDR3 protein: CASSEAWDRGQPQHF

J gene: TRBJ1-1
V gene: TRBV19
clone size: -
D gene: -
CDR3 DNA: TGTGCCAGTACCCCGGGCATCATGAACACTGAAGCTTTCTTT
CDR3 protein: CASTPGIMNTEAFF

J gene: TRBJ1-5
V gene: TRBV28
clone size: once
D gene: TRBD1
CDR3 DNA: TGTGCCACCTCCAGGGGGCGGGGTCAGCCCCAGCATTTT
CDR3 protein: CATSRGRGQPQHF